The present TCR beta chain was sequenced within a study of shared clonotypes between healthy human individuals. The V gene's germline CDR1 is SGHRS and CDR2 YFSETQ. CDR3 size: 15 residues. With 0 bases removed from V and 4 bases from J, the gap between germline ends came to 8 bases. Of note for this clone: The sample holds other DNA sequences that translate to the same CDR3.

TCRdb keeps only in-frame clones here, not all; method: immunoSEQ multiplex PCR. The top ten hold under 0.15% of the sample, which has millions of clones, 95% seen once. This receptor was taken from a man between 18 and 35 years old in good health. The rearrangement uses TRBV5-1 and TRBJ1-6; D may be TRBD1 (5 bases). The sample comprised naive CD4+ T cells sorted from blood. The sample's subset: CD45RA+ positively selected. CDR3 sequence: CASSLGQSYNSPLHF. The DNA of the CDR3 is TGCGCCAGCAGCTTGGGACAGAGTTATAATTCACCCCTCCACTTT.